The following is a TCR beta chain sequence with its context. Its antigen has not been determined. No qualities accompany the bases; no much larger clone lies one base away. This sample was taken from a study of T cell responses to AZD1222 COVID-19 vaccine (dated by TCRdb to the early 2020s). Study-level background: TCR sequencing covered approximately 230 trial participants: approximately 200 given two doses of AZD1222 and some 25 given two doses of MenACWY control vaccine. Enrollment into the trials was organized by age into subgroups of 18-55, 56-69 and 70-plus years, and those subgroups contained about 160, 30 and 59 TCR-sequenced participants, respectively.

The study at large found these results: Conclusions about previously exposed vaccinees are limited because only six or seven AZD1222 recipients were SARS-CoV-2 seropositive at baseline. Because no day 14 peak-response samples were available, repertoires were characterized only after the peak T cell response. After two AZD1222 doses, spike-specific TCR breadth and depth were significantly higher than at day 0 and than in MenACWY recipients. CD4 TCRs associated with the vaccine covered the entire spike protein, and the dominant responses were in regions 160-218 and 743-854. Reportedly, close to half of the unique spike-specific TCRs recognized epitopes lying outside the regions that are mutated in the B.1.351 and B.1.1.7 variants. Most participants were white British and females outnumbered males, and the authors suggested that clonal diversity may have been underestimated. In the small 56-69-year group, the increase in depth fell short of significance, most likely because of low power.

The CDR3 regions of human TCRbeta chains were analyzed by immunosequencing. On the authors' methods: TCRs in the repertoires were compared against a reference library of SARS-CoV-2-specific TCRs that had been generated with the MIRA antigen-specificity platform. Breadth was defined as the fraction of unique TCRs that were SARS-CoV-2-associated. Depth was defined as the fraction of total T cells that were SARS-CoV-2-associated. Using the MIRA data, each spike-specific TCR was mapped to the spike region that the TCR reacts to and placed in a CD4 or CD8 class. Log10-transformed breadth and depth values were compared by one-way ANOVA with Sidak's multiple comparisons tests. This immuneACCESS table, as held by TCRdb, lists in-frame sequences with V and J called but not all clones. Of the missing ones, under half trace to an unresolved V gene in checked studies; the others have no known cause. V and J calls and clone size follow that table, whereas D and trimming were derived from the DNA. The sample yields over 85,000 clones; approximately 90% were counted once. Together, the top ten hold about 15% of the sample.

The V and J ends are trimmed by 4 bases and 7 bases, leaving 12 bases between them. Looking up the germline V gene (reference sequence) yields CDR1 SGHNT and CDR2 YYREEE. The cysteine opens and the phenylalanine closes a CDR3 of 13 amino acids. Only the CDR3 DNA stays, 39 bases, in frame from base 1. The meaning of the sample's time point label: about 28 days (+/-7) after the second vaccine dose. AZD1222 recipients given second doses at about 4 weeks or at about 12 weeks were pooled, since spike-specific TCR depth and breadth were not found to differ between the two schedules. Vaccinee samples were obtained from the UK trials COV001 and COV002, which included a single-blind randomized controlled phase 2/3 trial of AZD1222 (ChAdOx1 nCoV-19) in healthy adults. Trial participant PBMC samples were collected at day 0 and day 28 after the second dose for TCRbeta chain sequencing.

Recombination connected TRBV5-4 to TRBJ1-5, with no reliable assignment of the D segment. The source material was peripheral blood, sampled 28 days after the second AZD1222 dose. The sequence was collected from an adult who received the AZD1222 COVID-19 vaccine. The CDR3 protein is CASSPSPGQPQHF. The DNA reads TGTGCCAGCAGCCCCTCCCCGGGGCAGCCCCAGCATTTT.